A selection of T cell receptor beta chains follows, all from one sample in a study of metastatic and nonmetastatic thyroid tumors. TCRdb recomputed clones from the PCR reads via MiXCR. The sample yields 20,000 to 25,000 clones, approximately 11% seen once. Sequences were obtained from blood. Receptor source: a female donor with papillary thyroid cancer or a benign thyroid nodule (not recorded which). Some clones in this sample may be carry-over from other donors' samples. Both conserved end residues are part of each CDR3. The order of the fields is D gene, clone size, J gene, V gene, CDR3 protein, CDR3 DNA. D genes are given only for firm matches. The size entry is marked missing in some rows and otherwise reads once, few, many or a size class.

d_call: NA; clone_size: many; j_call: TRBJ2-7; v_call: TRBV6-1; cdr3_aa: CASSFGFLHEQYF; cdr3_nt: TGTGCCAGCAGTTTCGGCTTTCTACACGAGCAGTACTTC
d_call: NA; clone_size: many; j_call: TRBJ2-5; v_call: TRBV20-1; cdr3_aa: CSARDSSGIEETQYF; cdr3_nt: TGCAGTGCTAGAGATTCTTCAGGGATTGAAGAGACCCAGTACTTC
d_call: TRBD1; clone_size: many; j_call: TRBJ2-4; v_call: TRBV11-2; cdr3_aa: CASSIGQAIQYF; cdr3_nt: TGTGCCAGCAGCATCGGACAGGCGATTCAGTACTTC
d_call: NA; clone_size: NA; j_call: TRBJ2-7; v_call: TRBV6-1; cdr3_aa: CASRKAAEQYF; cdr3_nt: TGTGCCAGCCGAAAGGCCGCCGAGCAGTACTTC
d_call: NA; clone_size: NA; j_call: TRBJ2-1; v_call: TRBV6-2/TRBV6-3; cdr3_aa: CASNRLVDEQSF; cdr3_nt: TGTGCCAGCAACCGCCTTGTCGATGAGCAGTCCTTC
d_call: NA; clone_size: many; j_call: TRBJ2-7; v_call: TRBV30; cdr3_aa: CAWRTVSYEQYF; cdr3_nt: TGTGCCTGGAGGACGGTCTCCTACGAGCAGTACTTC
d_call: NA; clone_size: many; j_call: TRBJ2-6; v_call: TRBV29-1; cdr3_aa: CSVTSSGANVLTF; cdr3_nt: TGCAGCGTTACAAGTTCTGGGGCCAACGTCCTGACTTTC
d_call: NA; clone_size: many; j_call: TRBJ1-1; v_call: TRBV6-2/TRBV6-3; cdr3_aa: CASQGGYTEAFF; cdr3_nt: TGTGCCAGCCAAGGGGGGTACACTGAAGCTTTCTTT
d_call: TRBD1; clone_size: many; j_call: TRBJ1-1; v_call: TRBV5-1; cdr3_aa: CASRQGALNTEAFF; cdr3_nt: TGCGCCAGCAGACAGGGGGCTTTGAACACTGAAGCTTTCTTT
d_call: NA; clone_size: few; j_call: TRBJ1-6; v_call: TRBV6-1; cdr3_aa: CASSEAIETVGSPLHF; cdr3_nt: TGTGCCAGCAGTGAAGCGATCGAGACAGTGGGCTCACCCCTCCACTTT
d_call: NA; clone_size: many; j_call: TRBJ2-7; v_call: TRBV7-2; cdr3_aa: CASSSQGSYEQYF; cdr3_nt: TGTGCCAGCAGCTCCCAGGGCTCCTACGAGCAGTACTTC
d_call: NA; clone_size: many; j_call: TRBJ2-1; v_call: TRBV24-1; cdr3_aa: CATGFGGTEQFF; cdr3_nt: TGTGCCACAGGGTTCGGCGGGACTGAGCAGTTCTTC
d_call: TRBD1; clone_size: many; j_call: TRBJ1-2; v_call: TRBV4-1; cdr3_aa: CASSQVQGDGYTF; cdr3_nt: TGCGCCAGCAGCCAAGTACAGGGGGACGGCTACACCTTC
d_call: NA; clone_size: medium-sized; j_call: TRBJ2-7; v_call: TRBV6-1; cdr3_aa: CASSSLSGYEQYF; cdr3_nt: TGTGCCAGCAGTTCCCTATCGGGCTACGAGCAGTACTTC
d_call: NA; clone_size: many; j_call: TRBJ1-5; v_call: TRBV20-1; cdr3_aa: CSAREGRQPQHF; cdr3_nt: TGCAGTGCTAGAGAGGGGAGGCAGCCCCAGCATTTT
d_call: TRBD1; clone_size: NA; j_call: TRBJ2-3; v_call: TRBV29-1; cdr3_aa: CSVEGDSLGADTQYF; cdr3_nt: TGCAGCGTTGAAGGGGACAGCCTCGGGGCAGATACGCAGTATTTC
d_call: NA; clone_size: many; j_call: TRBJ1-6; v_call: TRBV5-6; cdr3_aa: CASSAIGGYQNSPLHF; cdr3_nt: TGTGCCAGCAGCGCGATAGGAGGTTACCAGAATTCACCCCTCCACTTT
d_call: NA; clone_size: NA; j_call: TRBJ2-1; v_call: TRBV7-3; cdr3_aa: CASSSKIGSQASSYNEQFF; cdr3_nt: TGTGCCAGCAGCTCAAAGATCGGATCACAGGCGAGCTCCTACAATGAGCAGTTCTTC
d_call: TRBD2; clone_size: many; j_call: TRBJ2-1; v_call: TRBV7-9; cdr3_aa: CASSLNGRAHEQFF; cdr3_nt: TGTGCCAGCAGCTTAAACGGGAGGGCCCATGAGCAGTTCTTC
d_call: NA; clone_size: few; j_call: TRBJ1-2; v_call: TRBV5-6; cdr3_aa: CASSLGQVGTYGYTF; cdr3_nt: TGTGCCAGCAGCTTGGGCCAGGTGGGGACCTATGGCTACACCTTC
d_call: NA; clone_size: many; j_call: TRBJ1-1; v_call: TRBV3-1; cdr3_aa: CASSQDSGTTEAFF; cdr3_nt: TGTGCCAGCAGCCAAGATTCTGGGACAACTGAAGCTTTCTTT
d_call: TRBD2; clone_size: many; j_call: TRBJ2-3; v_call: TRBV13; cdr3_aa: CASSLGLARNLDTQYF; cdr3_nt: TGTGCCAGCAGCCTCGGACTAGCGAGAAACTTAGATACGCAGTATTTT
d_call: NA; clone_size: NA; j_call: TRBJ1-6; v_call: TRBV5-6; cdr3_aa: CASRKGGRQYNSPLHF; cdr3_nt: TGTGCCAGCAGGAAGGGAGGGAGGCAGTATAATTCACCCCTCCACTTT
d_call: TRBD2; clone_size: many; j_call: TRBJ2-2; v_call: TRBV7-8; cdr3_aa: CASSLARLAGAGELFF; cdr3_nt: TGTGCCAGCAGCTTAGCGCGACTAGCGGGCGCCGGGGAGCTGTTTTTT
d_call: NA; clone_size: NA; j_call: TRBJ1-3; v_call: TRBV20-1; cdr3_aa: CSAGSGSTIYF; cdr3_nt: TGCAGTGCAGGGTCTGGAAGCACCATATACTTT
d_call: NA; clone_size: NA; j_call: TRBJ2-5; v_call: TRBV5-6; cdr3_aa: CASSPRNGRARGETQYF; cdr3_nt: TGTGCCAGCAGTCCCAGAAACGGCAGGGCGAGGGGAGAGACCCAGTACTTC
d_call: TRBD2; clone_size: few; j_call: TRBJ2-2; v_call: TRBV28; cdr3_aa: CASSLELAGGANTGELFF; cdr3_nt: TGTGCCAGCAGTTTAGAGCTAGCGGGTGGTGCGAACACCGGGGAGCTGTTTTTT
d_call: TRBD1; clone_size: NA; j_call: TRBJ2-7; v_call: TRBV28; cdr3_aa: CASTGQASLPGEQYF; cdr3_nt: TGTGCCAGCACGGGACAGGCCTCCCTTCCGGGAGAGCAGTACTTC